The 22 T cell receptor beta chains below were found in one sample sequenced in a study of cytomegalovirus exposure and HLA in healthy donors. The PCR ran on 60 Vbeta and 13 Jbeta primers. The assay was immunoSEQ multiplex PCR, and TCRdb's table has in-frame clones only and misses some. The profile covers over 85,000 clones, with 73% appearing a single time and roughly 3.6% taken by the ten largest. Sample: PBMCs. The source is a man aged 35 to 55 in good health and CMV-seronegative.

V gene TRBV2 combines with J gene TRBJ1-6; D is perhaps TRBD1 (5 bases). V lost 5 bases, J lost 6 bases, and 20 bases lay in between. Germline V lookup: CDR1 SNHLY, CDR2 FYNNEI. The length of the CDR3 is 17 residues. CDR3 loop: CASSPLRQGWSNSPLHF. The CDR3 region has the DNA TGTGCCAGCAGTCCCCTCCGTCAGGGTTGGTCTAATTCACCCCTCCACTTT.

This clone has only a few counts. The rearrangement joins TRBV11-2 to TRBJ2-7, with 9 bases matching TRBD1. The CDR3 spans 17 residues. V dropped 2 bases and J dropped 3; count of bases not matched to a gene: 11. Germline values: CDR1 SGHAT, CDR2 FQNNGV. CDR3 residues: CASSLRGQGEVGYEQYF. The DNA of the CDR3 is TGTGCCAGCAGCTTACGGGGACAGGGAGAGGTGGGCTACGAGCAGTACTTC.

The gene calls are TRBV5-6 and TRBJ1-1, with D perhaps matching TRBD1 (5 bases). Trimming shortened V by 4 bases and J by 7 bases, and 11 bases separated the two germline ends. The germline V gene has CDR1 SGHDT and CDR2 YYEEEE. This CDR3 region has 12 residues. As DNA, the CDR3 is TGTGCCAGCAGCCACCAGGGATATGAAGCTTTCTTT. Amino acid sequence: CASSHQGYEAFF.

The rearrangement links TRBV5-1 to TRBJ2-7; 7 bases fit TRBD2. The germline gives CDR1 SGHRS, CDR2 YFSETQ. The CDR3 has 15 amino acids. V dropped 0 bases and J dropped 5; count of bases not matched to a gene: 8. CDR3 DNA sequence: TGCGCCAGCAGCTTGGGGGGGGGTAAAGCCGACGAGCAGTACTTC. Its protein is CASSLGGGKADEQYF.

This clone occurred a few times. The chain carries TRBV4-1 and TRBJ2-5, with 7 bases identical to TRBD1. Germline V lookup: CDR1 MGHRA, CDR2 YSYEKL. The CDR3 consists of 14 residues. The V and J ends lost 5 bases and 5 bases, in that order; junction bases with no gene match: 8. The CDR3 coding sequence is TGCGCCAGCAGCTTCCGACAGGGCAGTGAGACCCAGTACTTC. This sequence encodes CASSFRQGSETQYF.

Here the CDR3 reads CASSSDTQYF. The CDR3 nucleotides are TGTGCCAGCAGTAGCGATACGCAGTATTTT. The chain recombines TRBV6-6 with TRBJ2-3; no reliable D call. V lost 5 bases to trimming and J lost 6 bases, with 3 bases between them. The CDR3 sequence is 10 residues long. The germline V gene has CDR1 MNHNY and CDR2 SVGAGI (reference sequence).

CDR3 nucleotide sequence: TGCAGCGTTGATGGCGGGGGGCTCACAGATACGCAGTATTTT. Translation: CSVDGGGLTDTQYF. The J gene is TRBJ2-3, the V gene TRBV29-1; 8 bases agree with TRBD2. The V gene end was trimmed by 3 bases and the J gene end by 2 bases; junction bases not matched to a gene: 4. The CDR3 runs to 14 residues. Per germline, CDR1 SQVTM and CDR2 ANQGSEA.

Regarding this clone: Within the sample, other DNA sequences also encode this same CDR3. V gene TRBV5-1 combines with J gene TRBJ1-1, with a weak D call TRBD1 (6 bases). Germline lookup yields CDR1 SGHRS and CDR2 YFSETQ. The CDR3 runs to 14 residues. The V end lost 4 bases, the J end lost 1 base, and 11 bases lay between the germline ends. The CDR3 nucleotides read TGCGCCAGCAGCGTGAGGGGGGGGAACACTGAAGCTTTCTTT. Translation gives CASSVRGGNTEAFF.

V gene TRBV7-2 combines with J gene TRBJ2-7; a weak D match, TRBD1 (5 bases). The V end was cut by 1 base, the J end by 0 bases, with 13 bases between. Germline V gene lookup returns CDR1 SGHTA and CDR2 FQGNSA. This CDR3 has 16 amino acids. In nucleotides, the CDR3 is TGTGCCAGCAGCTTAGGCGAGACAGTAGACTCCTACGAGCAGTACTTC. Residues: CASSLGETVDSYEQYF.

The J gene is TRBJ1-4, the V gene TRBV7-9; D perhaps matches TRBD1 (6 bases). This CDR3 region has 15 residues. Germline V CDR1 and CDR2: SEHNR, FQNEAQ (reference sequence). V dropped 4 bases and J dropped 6 bases, with 15 bases sitting between them. The CDR3, as DNA: TGTGCCAGCAGCTCCCTCGGCGGGGGGCATGAAAAACTGTTTTTT. Translated: CASSSLGGGHEKLFF.

DNA of the CDR3: TGTGCCAGCAGGACTGGGGGGGGATCATACAATGAGCAGTTCTTC. It yields the protein CASRTGGGSYNEQFF. This chain joins TRBV2 and TRBJ2-1; TRBD2 agrees at 7 bases. This CDR3 region has 15 residues. Germline V gene sequence: CDR1 SNHLY, CDR2 FYNNEI. V shed 6 bases and J 4 bases; nucleotides not matched to a gene: 9.

This sequence joins TRBV5-1 and TRBJ2-7, with 7 bases lining up with TRBD1. The V gene end was trimmed by 4 bases and the J gene end by 3 bases; junction bases not matched to a gene: 10. The CDR3 has 15 residues. The V gene's germline CDR1 is SGHRS and CDR2 YFSETQ. DNA for the CDR3: TGCGCCAGCAGCATAGGGACAGCAACCCACTACGAGCAGTACTTC. This codes for CASSIGTATHYEQYF.

The V call is TRBV11-2, the J call TRBJ1-1, with D tentatively TRBD1 (5 bases). CDR1 and CDR2 from the germline V gene are SGHAT and FQNNGV. Trimming removed 2 bases from V and 4 bases from J, with 17 bases in between. The CDR3 consists of 16 residues. CDR3 region: CASSLTGLSSFTEAFF. The CDR3 DNA reads TGTGCCAGCAGCTTAACGGGACTCTCTTCCTTCACTGAAGCTTTCTTT.

This clone was found a few times. The chain carries TRBV15 and TRBJ1-2; no clear D gene. V lost 7 bases and J 12 bases, leaving 6 bases between the germline ends. Germline lookup yields CDR1 LNHNV and CDR2 YYDKDF (reference sequence). This CDR3 spans 8 amino acids. The CDR3 is CATTVNTF. For the CDR3, the DNA is TGTGCCACCACGGTTAACACCTTC.

The chain joins TRBV7-3 to TRBJ1-2; a weak D match, TRBD1 (6 bases). Germline V gene lookup returns CDR1 SGHTA and CDR2 FQGTGA. The CDR3 contains 15 residues. Trimming took off 0 bases at V and 3 bases at J, with 11 bases between the two ends. The CDR3 sequence is CASSLTVRTDYGYTF. For the CDR3, the DNA is TGTGCCAGCAGCTTAACTGTCCGGACAGACTATGGCTACACCTTC. Complete variable domain (other parts from reference TRBV7-3 and TRBJ1-2): GAGVSQTPSNKVTEKGKYVELRCDPISGHTALYWYRQSLGQGPEFLIYFQGTGAADDSGLPNDRFFAVRPEGSVSTLKIQRTERGDSAVYLCASSLTVRTDYGYTFGSGTRLTVV.

This clone turned up a few times. At the DNA level, this CDR3 is encoded by other sequences in the same sample as well. V usage is TRBV7-9 and J usage is TRBJ2-3; D possibly corresponds to TRBD1 (6 bases). V lost 0 bases and J 0 bases, leaving 7 bases between the germline ends. The germline CDR1 and CDR2 sequences are SEHNR and FQNEAQ (reference sequence). CDR3 length equals 15 residues. CDR3 coding DNA: TGTGCCAGCAGCTTAGCCAGGGGTAGCACAGATACGCAGTATTTT. It encodes CASSLARGSTDTQYF.

The sample holds many counts of this clone. The chain carries TRBV30 and TRBJ2-3, with 12 bases fitting TRBD2. The V and J ends lost 1 base and 0 bases, in that order; junction bases with no gene match: 2. Germline lookup yields CDR1 GTSNPN and CDR2 SVGIG (reference sequence). This CDR3 comprises 16 residues. The CDR3 reads CAWSGLAGESTDTQYF. The DNA of the CDR3 is TGTGCCTGGAGTGGACTAGCGGGGGAGAGCACAGATACGCAGTATTTT.

DNA for the CDR3: TGTGCCAGCAGTTTAACGGCAGGCAGCTCCTACGAGCAGTACTTC. It yields the protein CASSLTAGSSYEQYF. This chain uses TRBV28 with TRBJ2-7, with no clear D. Looked up from germline, CDR1 is MDHEN and CDR2 is SYDVKM. V was pared by 2 bases and J by 0 bases, with 11 bases between. The CDR3 contains 15 residues.

This sequence joins TRBV27 and TRBJ2-5; 9 bases agree with TRBD1. With V trimmed by 5 bases and J by 4 bases, 2 bases remained unmatched. This CDR3 has 13 amino acids. Germline CDR1 and CDR2: MNHEY and SMNVEV (reference sequence). The CDR3 loop is CASSGDRAETQYF. The CDR3 DNA reads TGTGCCAGCAGTGGGGACAGGGCAGAGACCCAGTACTTC.

The chain combines TRBV28 with TRBJ1-6; 7 bases agree with TRBD1. V was clipped by 6 bases and J by 9 bases; unmatched bases: 11. Germline V lookup: CDR1 MDHEN, CDR2 SYDVKM. The CDR3 has 15 amino acids. The CDR3 loop is CASSPVGQVGSPLHF. Written as DNA, the CDR3 is TGTGCCAGCAGCCCTGTAGGACAGGTCGGTTCACCCCTCCACTTT.

CDR3 nucleotide sequence: TGTGCCAGCAGCAGAACAGGGGACGAGCAGTACTTC. Its translation: CASSRTGDEQYF. This rearrangement joins TRBV5-6 to TRBJ2-7, with 7 bases matching TRBD1. CDR3 length: 12 residues. Germline V gives CDR1 SGHDT, CDR2 YYEEEE. V was clipped by 4 bases and J by 5 bases; unmatched bases: 3.

The rearrangement uses TRBV5-6 and TRBJ1-4; TRBD1 aligns across 7 bases. Germline V gives CDR1 SGHDT, CDR2 YYEEEE. The junction had 8 bases not matched to a gene; V was cut back by 4 bases and J by 8 bases. The CDR3 spans 14 residues. CDR3 coding DNA: TGTGCCAGCAGCGAAAGACAGGGTGGCGAAAAACTGTTTTTT. Its translation is CASSERQGGEKLFF.